This TCR beta chain was observed in a study of shared clonotypes between healthy human individuals. Whole-study findings and limits: Researchers found naive subsets generally carried larger estimated richness than memory subsets. The study's rarefaction showed incomplete sorted-subset sequencing despite large depth.

In regard to this clone: Antigen unknown.

The germline CDR1 and CDR2 sequences are LNHNV and YYDKDF (reference sequence). Trimming took off 1 base at V and 3 bases at J, with 9 bases between the two ends. There are 14 residues in the CDR3. Sequencing was performed with immunoSEQ multiplex PCR; in TCRdb, only in-frame clones are kept and a portion is missing. The sample consists of over a million clones, about three quarters of them appearing once. The sample was memory CD4+ T cells sorted from blood. Subset noted: CD45RA-negative fraction. The rearrangement uses TRBV15 and TRBJ1-1; D perhaps matches TRBD1 (5 bases). The sequence came from a man younger than 35 in good health. The CDR3 DNA sequence: TGTGCCACCAGCAGAGGGCTGGGGGACACTGAAGCTTTCTTT. This gives the protein CATSRGLGDTEAFF.